This TCR beta chain was obtained from a study of regulatory T cells in long-lasting Graves disease. Broader study findings: Persistent disease exhibited a predilection for TRBV28, TRBJ1-2 and TRBJ2-5. Only a small sample size was used, which may have cut accuracy.

CDR3 length equals 15 residues. In germline, CDR1 is MDHEN, CDR2 SYDVKM. With 6 bases removed from V and 1 base from J, the gap between germline ends came to 14 bases. Stated time point: newly diagnosed GD, antithyroid drugs for less than 3 months. Extracted PBMC RNA gave rise to the TCR library. The authors drew patients from an endocrinology department in Xi'an, China. The TCR beta library used iRepertoire HTBI primers with Arm-PCR amplification of CDR3. TCRdb itself ran the multiplex PCR reads through MiXCR, one entry per CDR3 protein. Among some 410,000 distinct CDR3 sequences, over 15% were seen once, and the ten largest hold over 8.5%. This clonotype was recorded at least ten times. Its cognate antigen is unknown. In addition, the sample was reused for a study of T cells in Graves' hyperthyroidism and ophthalmopathy.

The chain is built from TRBV28 and TRBJ2-3; no clear D gene. This specimen was peripheral blood mononuclear cells (PBMCs), taken at new diagnosis, from a patient treated with antithyroid drugs. The origin of this receptor is a woman aged 25 to 45 with Graves disease. The CDR3 reads CASSGSAFGTDTQYF. CDR3 nucleotide sequence: TGTGCCAGCAGCGGATCAGCCTTTGGCACAGATACGCAGTATTTT.